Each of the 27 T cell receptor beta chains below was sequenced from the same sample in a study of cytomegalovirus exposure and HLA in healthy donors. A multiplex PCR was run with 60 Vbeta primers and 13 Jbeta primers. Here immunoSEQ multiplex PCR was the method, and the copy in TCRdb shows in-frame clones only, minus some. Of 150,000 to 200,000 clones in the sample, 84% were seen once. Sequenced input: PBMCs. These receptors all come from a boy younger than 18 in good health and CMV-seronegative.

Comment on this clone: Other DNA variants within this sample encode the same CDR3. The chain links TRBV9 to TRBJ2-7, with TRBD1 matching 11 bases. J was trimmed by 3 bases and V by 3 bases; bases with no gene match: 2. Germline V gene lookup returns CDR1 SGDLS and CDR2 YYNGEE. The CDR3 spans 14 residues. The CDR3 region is CASSAGTGGYEQYF. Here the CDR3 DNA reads TGTGCCAGCAGCGCCGGGACAGGGGGCTACGAGCAGTACTTC.

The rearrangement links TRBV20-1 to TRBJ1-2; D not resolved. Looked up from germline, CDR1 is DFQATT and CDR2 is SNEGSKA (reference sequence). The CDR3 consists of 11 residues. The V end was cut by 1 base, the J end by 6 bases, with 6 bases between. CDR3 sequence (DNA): TGCAGTGCTAGAGCAGAGGATGGCTACACCTTC. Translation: CSARAEDGYTF.

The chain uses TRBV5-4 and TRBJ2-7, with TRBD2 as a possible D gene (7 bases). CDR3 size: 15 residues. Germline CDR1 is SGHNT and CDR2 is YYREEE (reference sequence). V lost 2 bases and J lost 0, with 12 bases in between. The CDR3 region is CASSLAGQNSYEQYF. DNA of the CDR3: TGTGCCAGCAGCTTAGCGGGACAAAACTCCTACGAGCAGTACTTC.

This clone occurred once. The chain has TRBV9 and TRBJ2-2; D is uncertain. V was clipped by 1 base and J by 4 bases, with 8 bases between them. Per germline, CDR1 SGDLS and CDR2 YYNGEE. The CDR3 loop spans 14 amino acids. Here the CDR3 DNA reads TGTGCCAGCAGCGTAACCCAGATCACCGGGGAGCTGTTTTTT. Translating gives CASSVTQITGELFF.

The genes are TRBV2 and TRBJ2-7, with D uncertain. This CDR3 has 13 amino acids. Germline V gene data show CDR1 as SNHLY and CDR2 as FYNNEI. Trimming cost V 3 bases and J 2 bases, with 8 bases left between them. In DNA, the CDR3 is TGTGCCAGCAGTGATGGCGGAACCTACGAGCAGTACTTC. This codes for CASSDGGTYEQYF. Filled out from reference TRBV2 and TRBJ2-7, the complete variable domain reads EPEVTQTPSHQVTQMGQEVILRCVPISNHLYFYWYRQILGQKVEFLVSFYNNEISEKSEIFDDQFSVERPDGSNFTLKIRSTKLEDSAMYFCASSDGGTYEQYFGPGTRLTVT.

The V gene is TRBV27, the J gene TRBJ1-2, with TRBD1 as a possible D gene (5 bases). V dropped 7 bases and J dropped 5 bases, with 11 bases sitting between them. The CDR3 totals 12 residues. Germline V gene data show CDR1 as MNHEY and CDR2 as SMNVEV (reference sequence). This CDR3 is CASTQDRYGYTF. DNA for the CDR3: TGTGCCAGCACCCAAGACAGATATGGCTACACCTTC.

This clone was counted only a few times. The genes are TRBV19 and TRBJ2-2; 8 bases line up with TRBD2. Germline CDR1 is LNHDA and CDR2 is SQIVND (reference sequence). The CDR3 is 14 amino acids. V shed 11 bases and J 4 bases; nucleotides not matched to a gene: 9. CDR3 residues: CAARGLAGTGELFF. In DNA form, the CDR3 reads TGTGCCGCCCGAGGACTAGCCGGCACCGGGGAGCTGTTTTTT.

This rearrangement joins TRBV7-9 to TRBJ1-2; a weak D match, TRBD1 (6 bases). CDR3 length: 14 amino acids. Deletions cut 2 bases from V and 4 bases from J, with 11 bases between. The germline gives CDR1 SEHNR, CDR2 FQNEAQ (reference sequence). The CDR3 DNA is TGTGCCAGCAGCTTATTCACAGGGAGCTATGGCTACACCTTC. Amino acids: CASSLFTGSYGYTF.

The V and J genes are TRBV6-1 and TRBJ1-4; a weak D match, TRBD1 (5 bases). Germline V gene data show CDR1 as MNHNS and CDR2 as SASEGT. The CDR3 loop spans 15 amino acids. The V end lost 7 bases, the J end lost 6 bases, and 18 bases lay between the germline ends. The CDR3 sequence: CASMEPGRIYEKLFF. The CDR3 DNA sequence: TGTGCCAGCATGGAACCAGGGAGGATTTATGAAAAACTGTTTTTT.

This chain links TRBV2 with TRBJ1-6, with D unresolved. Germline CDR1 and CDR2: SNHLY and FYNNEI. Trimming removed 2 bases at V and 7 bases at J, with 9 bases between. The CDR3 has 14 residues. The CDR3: CASSELFGNSPLHF. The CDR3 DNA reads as TGTGCCAGCAGTGAACTGTTTGGCAATTCACCCCTCCACTTT.

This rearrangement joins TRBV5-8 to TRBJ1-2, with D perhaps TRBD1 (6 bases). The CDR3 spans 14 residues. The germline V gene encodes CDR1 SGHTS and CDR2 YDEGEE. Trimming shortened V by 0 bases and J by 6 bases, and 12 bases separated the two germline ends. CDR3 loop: CASSLDQGRNGYTF. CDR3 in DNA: TGTGCCAGCAGCTTGGACCAGGGGCGAAATGGCTACACCTTC.

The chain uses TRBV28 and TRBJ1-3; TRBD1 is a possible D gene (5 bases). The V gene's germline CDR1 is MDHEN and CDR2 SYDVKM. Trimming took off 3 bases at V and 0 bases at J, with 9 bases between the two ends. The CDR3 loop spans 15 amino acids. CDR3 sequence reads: CASSLAGPSGNTIYF. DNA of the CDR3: TGTGCCAGCAGTTTGGCAGGGCCCTCTGGAAACACCATATATTTT.

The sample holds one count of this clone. CDR3: CASSLVSSSLAGDYYEQYF. CDR3 DNA sequence: TGCGCCAGCAGCTTGGTTAGTTCGTCTCTAGCGGGCGACTACTACGAGCAGTACTTC. The V call is TRBV5-1, the J call TRBJ2-7, with 8 bases fitting TRBD2. The V gene's germline CDR1 is SGHRS and CDR2 YFSETQ. CDR3 length: 19 amino acids. With V trimmed by 0 bases and J by 3 bases, 17 bases remained unmatched.

CDR3 protein: CAWSSRQGSYTF. CDR3 bases: TGTGCCTGGAGTTCCCGGCAGGGGAGCTACACCTTC. The chain uses TRBV30 and TRBJ1-2; a possible D gene is TRBD1 (6 bases). The V gene's germline CDR1 is GTSNPN and CDR2 SVGIG (reference sequence). V was shortened by 2 bases and J by 9 bases, with 13 bases between the two germline ends. The CDR3 contains 12 residues. Looking up the rest from reference TRBV30 and TRBJ1-2 gives the full variable domain: SQTIHQWPATLVQPVGSPLSLECTVEGTSNPNLYWYRQAAGRGLQLLFYSVGIGQISSEVPQNLSASRPQDRQFILSSKKLLLSDSGFYLCAWSSRQGSYTFGSGTRLTVV.

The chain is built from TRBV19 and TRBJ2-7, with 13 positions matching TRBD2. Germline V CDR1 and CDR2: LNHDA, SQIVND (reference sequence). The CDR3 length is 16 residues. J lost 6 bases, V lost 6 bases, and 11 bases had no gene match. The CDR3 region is CASRPTPGTSGIEQYF. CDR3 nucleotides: TGTGCCAGTAGACCCACTCCCGGGACTAGCGGGATCGAGCAGTACTTC.

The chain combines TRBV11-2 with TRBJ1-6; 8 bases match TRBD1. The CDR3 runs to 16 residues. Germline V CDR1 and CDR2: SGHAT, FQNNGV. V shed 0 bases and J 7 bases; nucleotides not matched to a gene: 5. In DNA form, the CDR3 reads TGTGCCAGCAGCTTAGAGCAGGGGGCACGGAATTCACCCCTCCACTTT. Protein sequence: CASSLEQGARNSPLHF.

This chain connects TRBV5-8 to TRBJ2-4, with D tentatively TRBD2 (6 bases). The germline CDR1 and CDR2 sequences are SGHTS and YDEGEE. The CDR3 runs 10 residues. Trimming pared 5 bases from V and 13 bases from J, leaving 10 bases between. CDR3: CASSSGVQYF. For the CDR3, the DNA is TGTGCCAGCAGTTCGGGGGTACAGTACTTC. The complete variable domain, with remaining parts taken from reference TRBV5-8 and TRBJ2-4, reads EAGVTQSPTHLIKTRGQQATLRCSPISGHTSVYWYQQALGLGLQFLLWYDEGEERNRGNFPPRFSGRQFPNYSSELNVNALELEDSALYLCASSSGVQYFGAGTRLSVL.

CDR3 DNA sequence: TGTGCCAGCAGCTTGGGGACTAGCGGAGTTGCCTACACAGATACGCAGTATTTT. It encodes CASSLGTSGVAYTDTQYF. The J gene is TRBJ2-3, the V gene TRBV5-4; 10 positions agree with TRBD2. V was clipped by 0 bases and J by 2 bases; unmatched bases: 9. This CDR3 has 18 residues. CDR1 is SGHNT and CDR2 is YYREEE in the germline V gene (reference sequence).

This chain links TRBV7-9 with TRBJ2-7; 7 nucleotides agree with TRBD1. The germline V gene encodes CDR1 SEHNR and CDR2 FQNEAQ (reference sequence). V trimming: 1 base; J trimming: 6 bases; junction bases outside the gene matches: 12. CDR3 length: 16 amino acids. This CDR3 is CASSLGQTGLTLEQYF. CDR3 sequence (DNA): TGTGCCAGCAGCTTAGGGCAGACAGGGTTAACGCTCGAGCAGTACTTC. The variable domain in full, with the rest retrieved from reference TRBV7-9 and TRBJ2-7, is DTGVSQNPRHKITKRGQNVTFRCDPISEHNRLYWYRQTLGQGPEFLTYFQNEAQLEKSRLLSDRFSAERPKGSFSTLEIQRTEQGDSAMYLCASSLGQTGLTLEQYFGPGTRLTVT.

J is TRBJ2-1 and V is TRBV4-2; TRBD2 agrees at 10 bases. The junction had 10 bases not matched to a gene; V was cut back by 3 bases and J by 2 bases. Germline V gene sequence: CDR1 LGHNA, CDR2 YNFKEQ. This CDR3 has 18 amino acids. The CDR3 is CASSHLSGRTRAYNEQFF. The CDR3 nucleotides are TGTGCCAGCAGCCACCTTAGCGGGAGGACGAGGGCCTACAATGAGCAGTTCTTC.

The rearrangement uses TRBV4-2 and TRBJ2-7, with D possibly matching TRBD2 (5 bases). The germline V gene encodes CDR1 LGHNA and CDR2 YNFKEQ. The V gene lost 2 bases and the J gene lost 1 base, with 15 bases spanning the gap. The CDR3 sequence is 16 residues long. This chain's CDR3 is CASSQLTPAESYEQYF. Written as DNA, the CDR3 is TGTGCCAGCAGCCAACTTACCCCAGCGGAGTCCTACGAGCAGTACTTC.

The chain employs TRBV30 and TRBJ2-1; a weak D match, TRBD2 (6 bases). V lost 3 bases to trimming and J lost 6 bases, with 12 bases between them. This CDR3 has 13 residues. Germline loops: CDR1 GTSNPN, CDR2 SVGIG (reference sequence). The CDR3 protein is CAWSGRWANEQFF. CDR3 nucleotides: TGTGCCTGGAGCGGGAGATGGGCCAATGAGCAGTTCTTC.

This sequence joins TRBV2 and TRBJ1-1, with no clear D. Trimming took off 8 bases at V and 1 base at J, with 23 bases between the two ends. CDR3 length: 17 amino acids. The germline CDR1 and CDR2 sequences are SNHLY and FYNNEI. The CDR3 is CASHYSHPTSRNTEAFF. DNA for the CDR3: TGTGCCAGCCATTATAGCCATCCTACCAGTAGGAACACTGAAGCTTTCTTT.

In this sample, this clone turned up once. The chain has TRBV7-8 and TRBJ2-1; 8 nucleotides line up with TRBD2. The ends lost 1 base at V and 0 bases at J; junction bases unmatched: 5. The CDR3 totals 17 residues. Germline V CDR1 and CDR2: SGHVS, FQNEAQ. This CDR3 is CASSLVHGGASYNEQFF. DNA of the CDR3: TGTGCCAGCAGCTTAGTTCACGGGGGGGCCTCCTACAATGAGCAGTTCTTC.

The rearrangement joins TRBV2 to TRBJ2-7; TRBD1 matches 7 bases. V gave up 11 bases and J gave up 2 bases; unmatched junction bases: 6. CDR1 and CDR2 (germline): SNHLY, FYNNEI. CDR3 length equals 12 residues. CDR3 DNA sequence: TGTGCCTCCCGGGACAGAGCCTACGAGCAGTACTTC. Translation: CASRDRAYEQYF.

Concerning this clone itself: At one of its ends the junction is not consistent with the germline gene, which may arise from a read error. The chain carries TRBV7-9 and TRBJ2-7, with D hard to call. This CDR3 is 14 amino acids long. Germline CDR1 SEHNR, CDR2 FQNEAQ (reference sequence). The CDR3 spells CSSTAVPTDHEQYF. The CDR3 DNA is TGTTCCAGCACCGCCGTTCCTACAGACCACGAGCAGTACTTC.

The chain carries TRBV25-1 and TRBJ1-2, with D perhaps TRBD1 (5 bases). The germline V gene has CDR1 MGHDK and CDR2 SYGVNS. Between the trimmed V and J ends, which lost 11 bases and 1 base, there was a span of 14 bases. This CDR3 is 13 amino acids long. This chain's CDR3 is CAFRGRDNYGYTF. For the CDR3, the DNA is TGTGCCTTCCGCGGCAGGGATAACTATGGCTACACCTTC.